The T cell receptor (beta chain) described here comes from a study of blood T cell repertoires in COVID-19. Study-wide context: Material from acute and convalescent COVID-19 was sourced from the United States, Italy and Spain. PBMCs, B-cell-depleted T cells, or T cells provided the cDNA or gDNA that made up the material.

Followed longitudinally, the Seattle patients had been enrolled during active infection. This clone was observed a handful of times. The authors' processing: From reference gene primer amplification, estimates of nucleated cell counts were derived. The repertoire was sequenced with immunoSEQ multiplex PCR; TCRdb's copy has only in-frame clones and lacks some. That table gives V, J and clone size, and the DNA gave D and trimming. The profile shows about 200,000 clones, approximately 91% of them singletons. This receptor was obtained from a man in his forties or fifties with COVID-19, enrolled during active disease. Sequenced material: peripheral blood.

This chain's CDR3 is CASSQGLTGEYGYTF. The CDR3 coding sequence is TGTGCCAGCAGCCAAGGTCTGACAGGGGAATATGGCTACACCTTC. The chain is built from TRBV4-2 and TRBJ1-2; 8 nucleotides align to TRBD1. V was clipped by 1 base and J by 5 bases; unmatched bases: 6. Germline V gene data show CDR1 as LGHNA and CDR2 as YNFKEQ. This CDR3 spans 15 amino acids.